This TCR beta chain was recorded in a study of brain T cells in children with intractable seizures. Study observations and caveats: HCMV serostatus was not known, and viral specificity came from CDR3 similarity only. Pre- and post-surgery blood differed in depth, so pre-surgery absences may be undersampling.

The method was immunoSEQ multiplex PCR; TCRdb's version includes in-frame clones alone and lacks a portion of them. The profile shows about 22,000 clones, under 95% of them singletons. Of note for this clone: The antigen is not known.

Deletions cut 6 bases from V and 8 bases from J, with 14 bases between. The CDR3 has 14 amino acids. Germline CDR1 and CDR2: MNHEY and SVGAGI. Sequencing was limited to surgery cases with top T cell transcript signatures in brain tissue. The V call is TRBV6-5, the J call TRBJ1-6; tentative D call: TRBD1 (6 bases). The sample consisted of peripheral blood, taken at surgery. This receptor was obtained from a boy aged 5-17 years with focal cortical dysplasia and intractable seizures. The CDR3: CASRRGGLDSPLHF. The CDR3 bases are TGTGCCAGCAGGAGGGGGGGCTTGGATTCACCCCTCCACTTT.